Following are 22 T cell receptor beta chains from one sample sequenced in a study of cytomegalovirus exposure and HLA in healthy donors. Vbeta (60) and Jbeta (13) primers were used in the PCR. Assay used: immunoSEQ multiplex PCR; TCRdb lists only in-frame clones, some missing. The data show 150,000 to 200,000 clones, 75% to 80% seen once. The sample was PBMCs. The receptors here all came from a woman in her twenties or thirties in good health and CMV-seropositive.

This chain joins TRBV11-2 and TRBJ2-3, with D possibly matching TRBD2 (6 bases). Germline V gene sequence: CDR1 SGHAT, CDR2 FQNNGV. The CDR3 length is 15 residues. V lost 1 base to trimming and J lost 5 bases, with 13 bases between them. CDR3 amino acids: CASSLGRDRRDTQYF. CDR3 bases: TGTGCCAGCAGCTTAGGGAGGGACCGGCGAGATACGCAGTATTTT.

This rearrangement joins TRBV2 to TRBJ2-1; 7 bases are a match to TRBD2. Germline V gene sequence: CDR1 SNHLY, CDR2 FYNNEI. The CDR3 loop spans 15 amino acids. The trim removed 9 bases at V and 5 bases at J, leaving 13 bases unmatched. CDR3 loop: CARTVNGRTHNEQFF. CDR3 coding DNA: TGTGCCAGGACGGTTAACGGGAGGACTCACAATGAGCAGTTCTTC.

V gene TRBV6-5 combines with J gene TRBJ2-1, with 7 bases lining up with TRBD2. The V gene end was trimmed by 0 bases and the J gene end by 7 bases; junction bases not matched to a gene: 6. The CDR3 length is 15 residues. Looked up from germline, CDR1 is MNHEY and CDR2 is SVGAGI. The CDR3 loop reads CASSYSGQGGNEQFF. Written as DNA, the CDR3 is TGTGCCAGCAGTTACTCTGGGCAGGGAGGGAATGAGCAGTTCTTC.

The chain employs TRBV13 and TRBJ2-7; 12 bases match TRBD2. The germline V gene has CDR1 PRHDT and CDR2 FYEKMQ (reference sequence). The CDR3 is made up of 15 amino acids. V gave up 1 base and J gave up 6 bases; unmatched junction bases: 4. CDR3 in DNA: TGTGCCAGCAGCTTAGAGACTAGCGGGAGTTTCGAGCAGTACTTC. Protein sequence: CASSLETSGSFEQYF.

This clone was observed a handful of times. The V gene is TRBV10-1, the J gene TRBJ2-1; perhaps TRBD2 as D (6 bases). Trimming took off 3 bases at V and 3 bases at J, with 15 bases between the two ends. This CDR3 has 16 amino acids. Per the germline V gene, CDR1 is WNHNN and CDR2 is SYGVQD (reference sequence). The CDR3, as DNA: TGCGCCAGCAGTGACCCCGGGGGACTTTACTACAATGAGCAGTTCTTC. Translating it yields CASSDPGGLYYNEQFF.

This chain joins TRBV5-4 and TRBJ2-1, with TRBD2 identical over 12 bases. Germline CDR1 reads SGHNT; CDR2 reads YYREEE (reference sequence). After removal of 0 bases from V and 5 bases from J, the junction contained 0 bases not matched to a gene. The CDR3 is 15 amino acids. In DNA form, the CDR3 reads TGTGCCAGCAGCTTGGGACTAGCGGGAGACAATGAGCAGTTCTTC. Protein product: CASSLGLAGDNEQFF.

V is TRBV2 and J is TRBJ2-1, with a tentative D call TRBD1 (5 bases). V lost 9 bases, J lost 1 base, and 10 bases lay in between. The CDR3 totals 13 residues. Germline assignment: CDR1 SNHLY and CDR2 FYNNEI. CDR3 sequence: CARSTGSYNEQFF. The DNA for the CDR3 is TGTGCCAGAAGCACAGGTTCCTACAATGAGCAGTTCTTC.

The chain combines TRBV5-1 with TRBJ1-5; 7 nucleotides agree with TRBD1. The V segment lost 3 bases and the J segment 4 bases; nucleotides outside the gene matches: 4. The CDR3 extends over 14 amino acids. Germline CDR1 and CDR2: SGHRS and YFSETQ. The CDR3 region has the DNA TGCGCCAGCAGCTCGGGACAGCAAAATCAGCCCCAGCATTTT. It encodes CASSSGQQNQPQHF.

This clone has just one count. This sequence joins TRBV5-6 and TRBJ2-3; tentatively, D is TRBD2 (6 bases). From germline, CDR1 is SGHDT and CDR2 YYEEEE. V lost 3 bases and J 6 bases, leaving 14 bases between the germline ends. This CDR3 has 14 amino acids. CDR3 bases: TGTGCCAGCAGCTCTCTTCGCGGGGCGGATACGCAGTATTTT. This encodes CASSSLRGADTQYF.

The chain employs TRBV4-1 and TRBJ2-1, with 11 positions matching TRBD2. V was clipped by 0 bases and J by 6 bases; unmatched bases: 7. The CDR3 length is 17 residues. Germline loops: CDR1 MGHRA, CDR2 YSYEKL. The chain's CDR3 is CASSQDRASGGRNEQFF. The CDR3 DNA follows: TGCGCCAGCAGCCAAGATCGGGCTAGCGGGGGGCGCAATGAGCAGTTCTTC.

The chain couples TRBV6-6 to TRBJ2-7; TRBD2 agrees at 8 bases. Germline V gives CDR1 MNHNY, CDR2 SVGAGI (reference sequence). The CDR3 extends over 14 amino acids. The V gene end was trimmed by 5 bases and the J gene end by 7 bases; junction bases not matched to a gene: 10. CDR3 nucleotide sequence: TGTGCCAGCAGTGCGGCGGGAGGCCAGGGAGAGCAGTACTTC. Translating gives CASSAAGGQGEQYF.

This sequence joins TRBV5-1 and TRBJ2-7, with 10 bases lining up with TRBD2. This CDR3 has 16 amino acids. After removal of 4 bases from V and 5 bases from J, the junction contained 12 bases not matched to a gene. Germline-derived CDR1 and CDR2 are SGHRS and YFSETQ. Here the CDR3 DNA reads TGCGCCAGCAGCCTCCGGACGGGGGGGACTAGCGACGAGCAGTACTTC. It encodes CASSLRTGGTSDEQYF.

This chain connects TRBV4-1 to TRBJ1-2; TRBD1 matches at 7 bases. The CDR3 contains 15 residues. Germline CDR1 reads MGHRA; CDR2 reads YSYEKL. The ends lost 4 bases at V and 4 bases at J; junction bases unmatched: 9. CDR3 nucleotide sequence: TGCGCCAGCAGCCCTGCCGGACAGGCGAGCTATGGCTACACCTTC. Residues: CASSPAGQASYGYTF.

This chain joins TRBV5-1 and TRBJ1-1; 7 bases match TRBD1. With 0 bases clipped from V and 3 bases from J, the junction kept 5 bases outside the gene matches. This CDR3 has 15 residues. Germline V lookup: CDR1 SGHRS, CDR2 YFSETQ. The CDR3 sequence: CASSLDLGTDTEAFF. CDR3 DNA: TGCGCCAGCAGCTTGGATCTTGGGACAGACACTGAAGCTTTCTTT.

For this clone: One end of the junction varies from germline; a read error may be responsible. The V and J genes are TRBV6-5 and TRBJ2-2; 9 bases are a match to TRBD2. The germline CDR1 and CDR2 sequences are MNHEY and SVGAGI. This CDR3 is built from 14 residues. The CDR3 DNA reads TGTGCCGGCAGACTAGCGGTGAACACCGGGGAGCTGTTTTTT. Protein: CAGRLAVNTGELFF.

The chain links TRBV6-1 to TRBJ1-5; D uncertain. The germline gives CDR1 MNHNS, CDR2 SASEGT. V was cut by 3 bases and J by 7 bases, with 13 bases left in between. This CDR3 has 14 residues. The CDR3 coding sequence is TGTGCCAGCAGTGAGTCTGCCGGCGGGCAGCCCCAGCATTTT. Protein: CASSESAGGQPQHF.

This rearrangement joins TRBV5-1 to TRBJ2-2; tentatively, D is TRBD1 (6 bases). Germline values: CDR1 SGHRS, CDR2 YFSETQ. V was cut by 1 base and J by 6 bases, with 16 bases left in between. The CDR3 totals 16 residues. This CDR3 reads CASSLQGTLSAGELFF. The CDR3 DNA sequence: TGCGCCAGCAGCTTGCAGGGGACCCTTAGCGCCGGGGAGCTGTTTTTT.

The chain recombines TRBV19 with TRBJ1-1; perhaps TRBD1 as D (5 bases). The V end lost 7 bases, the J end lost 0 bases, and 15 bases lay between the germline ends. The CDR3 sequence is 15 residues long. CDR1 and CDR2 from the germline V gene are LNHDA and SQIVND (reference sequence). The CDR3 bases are TGTGCCAGTAACGACCCGGGGGGAATGAACACTGAAGCTTTCTTT. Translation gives CASNDPGGMNTEAFF.

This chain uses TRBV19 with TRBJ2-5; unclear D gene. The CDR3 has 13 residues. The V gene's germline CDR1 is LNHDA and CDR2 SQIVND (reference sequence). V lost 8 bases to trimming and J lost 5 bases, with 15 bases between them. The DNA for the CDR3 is TGTGCCAGTTGCCCCCGAGGCTGGGAGACCCAGTACTTC. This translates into CASCPRGWETQYF.

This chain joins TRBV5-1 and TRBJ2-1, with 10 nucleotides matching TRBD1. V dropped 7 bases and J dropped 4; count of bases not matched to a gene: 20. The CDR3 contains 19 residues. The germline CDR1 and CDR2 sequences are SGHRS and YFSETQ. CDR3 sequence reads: CASRPRGTGAVRAYNEQFF. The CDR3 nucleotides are TGCGCCAGCCGGCCTCGTGGGACAGGGGCTGTTCGGGCATACAATGAGCAGTTCTTC.

CDR3 nucleotide sequence: TGTGCCAGCAGCTCGCTCCATAGCGGGGGAGATACGCAGTATTTT. Translated, it gives CASSSLHSGGDTQYF. The chain joins TRBV7-2 to TRBJ2-3, with 9 bases matching TRBD2. V shed 4 bases and J 5 bases; nucleotides not matched to a gene: 7. This CDR3 is 15 amino acids long. Germline assignment: CDR1 SGHTA and CDR2 FQGNSA.

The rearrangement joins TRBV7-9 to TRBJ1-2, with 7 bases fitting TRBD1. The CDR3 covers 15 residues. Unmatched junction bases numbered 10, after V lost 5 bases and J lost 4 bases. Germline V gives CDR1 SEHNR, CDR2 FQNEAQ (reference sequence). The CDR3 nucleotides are TGTGCCAGCAGCCCAGCCAGGGGGACTGGCTATGGCTACACCTTC. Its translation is CASSPARGTGYGYTF.